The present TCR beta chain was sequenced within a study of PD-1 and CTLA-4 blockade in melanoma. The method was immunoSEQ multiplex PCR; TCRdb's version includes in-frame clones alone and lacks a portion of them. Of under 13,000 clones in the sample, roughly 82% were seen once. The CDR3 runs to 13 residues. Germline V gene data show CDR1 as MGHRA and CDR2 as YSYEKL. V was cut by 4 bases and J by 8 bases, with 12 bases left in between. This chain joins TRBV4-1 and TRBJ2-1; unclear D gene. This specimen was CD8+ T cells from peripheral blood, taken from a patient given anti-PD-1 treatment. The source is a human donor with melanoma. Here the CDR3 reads CASSLGWADEQFF. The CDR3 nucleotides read TGCGCCAGCAGCCTCGGATGGGCCGATGAGCAGTTCTTC.